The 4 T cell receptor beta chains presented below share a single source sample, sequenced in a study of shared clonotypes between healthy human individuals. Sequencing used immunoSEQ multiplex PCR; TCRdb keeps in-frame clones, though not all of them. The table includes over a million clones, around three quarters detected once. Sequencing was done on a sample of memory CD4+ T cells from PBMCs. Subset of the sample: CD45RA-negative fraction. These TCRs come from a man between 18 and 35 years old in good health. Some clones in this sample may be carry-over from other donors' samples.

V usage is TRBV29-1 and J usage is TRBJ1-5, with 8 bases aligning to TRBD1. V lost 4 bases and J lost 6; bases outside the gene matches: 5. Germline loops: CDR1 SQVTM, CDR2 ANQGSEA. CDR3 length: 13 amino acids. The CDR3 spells CSVAGQVGQPQHF. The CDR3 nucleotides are TGCAGCGTTGCGGGACAGGTAGGTCAGCCCCAGCATTTT.

The CDR3 sequence: CASSPGQTNTGELFF. The CDR3 bases are TGTGCCAGCAGCCCGGGACAGACTAACACCGGGGAGCTGTTTTTT. This sequence joins TRBV9 and TRBJ2-2; 7 positions match TRBD1. CDR3 length: 15 amino acids. The V gene's germline CDR1 is SGDLS and CDR2 YYNGEE. With 4 bases clipped from V and 2 bases from J, the junction kept 5 bases outside the gene matches.

Written as DNA, the CDR3 is TGTGCCAGCAGCCTAGGGGACAGGGGGAGACCTTACCAAGAGACCCAGTACTTC. Its translation: CASSLGDRGRPYQETQYF. The V gene is TRBV7-7, the J gene TRBJ2-5; TRBD1 agrees at 11 bases. The V and J ends lost 5 bases and 0 bases, in that order; junction bases with no gene match: 11. CDR3 length: 18 residues. Germline CDR1 reads SSHAT; CDR2 reads FNYEAQ (reference sequence).

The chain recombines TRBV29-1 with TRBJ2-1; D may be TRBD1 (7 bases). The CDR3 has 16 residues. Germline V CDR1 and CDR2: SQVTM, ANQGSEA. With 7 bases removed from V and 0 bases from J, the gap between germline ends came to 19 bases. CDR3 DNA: TGCAGCGCTCAAGGGGGCGGGAAGAGCTCCTACAATGAGCAGTTCTTC. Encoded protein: CSAQGGGKSSYNEQFF.